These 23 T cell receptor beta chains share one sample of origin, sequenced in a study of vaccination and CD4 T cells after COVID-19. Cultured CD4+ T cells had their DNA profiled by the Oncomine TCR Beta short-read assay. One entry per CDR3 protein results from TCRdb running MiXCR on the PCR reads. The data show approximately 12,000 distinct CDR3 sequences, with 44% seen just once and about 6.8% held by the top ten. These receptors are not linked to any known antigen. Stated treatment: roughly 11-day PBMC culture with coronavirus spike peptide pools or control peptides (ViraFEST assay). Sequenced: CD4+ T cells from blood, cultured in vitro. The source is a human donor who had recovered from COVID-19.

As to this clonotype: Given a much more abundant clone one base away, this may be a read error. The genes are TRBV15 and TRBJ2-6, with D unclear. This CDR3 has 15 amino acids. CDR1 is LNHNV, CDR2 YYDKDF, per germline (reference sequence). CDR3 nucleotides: TGTGCCACCAGCAGAGATTTCACTGGGACCAACGTCCTGACTTTC. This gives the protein CATSRDFTGTNVLTF.

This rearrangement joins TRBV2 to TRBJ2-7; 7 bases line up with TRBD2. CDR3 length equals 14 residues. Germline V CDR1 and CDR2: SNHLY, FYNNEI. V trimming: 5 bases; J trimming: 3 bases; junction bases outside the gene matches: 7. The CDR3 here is CASSLRGGNYEQYF. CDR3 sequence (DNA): TGTGCCAGCAGTCTTCGGGGAGGGAACTACGAGCAGTACTTC.

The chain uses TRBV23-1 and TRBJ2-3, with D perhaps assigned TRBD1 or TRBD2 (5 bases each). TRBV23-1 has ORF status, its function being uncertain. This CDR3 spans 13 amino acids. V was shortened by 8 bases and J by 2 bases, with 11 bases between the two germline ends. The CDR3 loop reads CASFEGFTDTQYF. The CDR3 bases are TGCGCCAGCTTCGAGGGGTTCACAGATACGCAGTATTTT.

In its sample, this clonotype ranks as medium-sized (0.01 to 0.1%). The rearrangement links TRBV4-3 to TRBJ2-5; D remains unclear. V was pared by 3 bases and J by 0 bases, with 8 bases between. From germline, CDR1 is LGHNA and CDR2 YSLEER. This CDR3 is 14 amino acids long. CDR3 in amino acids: CASSHSGNQETQYF. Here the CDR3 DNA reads TGCGCCAGCAGCCATTCGGGTAACCAAGAGACCCAGTACTTC.

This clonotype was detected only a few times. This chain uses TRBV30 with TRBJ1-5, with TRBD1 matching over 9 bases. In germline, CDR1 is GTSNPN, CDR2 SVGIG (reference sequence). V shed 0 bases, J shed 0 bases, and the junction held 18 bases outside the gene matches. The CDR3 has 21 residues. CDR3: CAWSVSQGATQRRNSNQPQHF. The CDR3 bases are TGTGCCTGGAGTGTTTCACAGGGGGCGACCCAGAGAAGAAATAGCAATCAGCCCCAGCATTTT.

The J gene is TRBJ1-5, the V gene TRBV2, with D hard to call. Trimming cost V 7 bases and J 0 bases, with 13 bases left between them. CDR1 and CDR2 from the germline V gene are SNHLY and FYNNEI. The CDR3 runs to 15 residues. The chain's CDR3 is CASTEGVVSNQPQHF. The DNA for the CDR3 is TGTGCCAGCACTGAGGGAGTAGTTAGCAATCAGCCCCAGCATTTT.

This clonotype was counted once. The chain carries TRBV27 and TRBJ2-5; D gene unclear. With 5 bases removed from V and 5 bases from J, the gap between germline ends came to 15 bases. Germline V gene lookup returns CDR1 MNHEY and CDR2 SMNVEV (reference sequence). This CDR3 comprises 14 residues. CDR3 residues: CASSPHTSPETQYF. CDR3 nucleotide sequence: TGTGCCAGCAGTCCTCACACTTCCCCCGAGACCCAGTACTTC.

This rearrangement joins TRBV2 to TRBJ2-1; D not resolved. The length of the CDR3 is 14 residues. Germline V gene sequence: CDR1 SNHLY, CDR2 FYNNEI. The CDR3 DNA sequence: TGTGCAGACTCCAAGTCGAGTCTGAGGAATGAGCAGTTCTTC. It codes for CADSKSSLRNEQFF.

The CDR3 nucleotides are TGTGCCAGCAGTGCCTACCGGGACACCGAAGAGACCCAGTACTTC. Amino acid sequence: CASSAYRDTEETQYF. V gene TRBV27 combines with J gene TRBJ2-5; weak D call: TRBD1 (6 bases). V lost 5 bases and J lost 3, with 16 bases in between. This CDR3 contains 15 residues. Germline CDR1 reads MNHEY; CDR2 reads SMNVEV (reference sequence).

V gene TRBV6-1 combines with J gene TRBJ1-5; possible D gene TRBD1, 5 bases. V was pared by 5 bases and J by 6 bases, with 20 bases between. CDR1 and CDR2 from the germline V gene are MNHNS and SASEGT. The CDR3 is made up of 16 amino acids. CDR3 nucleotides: TGTGCCAGCAGTCCAGTGGGGGGGGGACTGTCTCAGCCCCAGCATTTT. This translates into CASSPVGGGLSQPQHF.

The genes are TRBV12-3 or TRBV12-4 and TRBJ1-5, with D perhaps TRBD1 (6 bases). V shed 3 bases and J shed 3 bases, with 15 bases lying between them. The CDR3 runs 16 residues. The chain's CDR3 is CASSLWGGGDNQPQHF. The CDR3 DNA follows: TGTGCCAGCAGTTTGTGGGGAGGGGGGGACAATCAGCCCCAGCATTTT.

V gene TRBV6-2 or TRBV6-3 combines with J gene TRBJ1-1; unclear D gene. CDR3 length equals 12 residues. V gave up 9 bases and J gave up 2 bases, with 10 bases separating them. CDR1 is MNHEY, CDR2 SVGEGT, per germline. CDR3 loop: CASPRSNTEAFF. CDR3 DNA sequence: TGTGCCAGTCCTCGGAGTAACACTGAAGCTTTCTTT.

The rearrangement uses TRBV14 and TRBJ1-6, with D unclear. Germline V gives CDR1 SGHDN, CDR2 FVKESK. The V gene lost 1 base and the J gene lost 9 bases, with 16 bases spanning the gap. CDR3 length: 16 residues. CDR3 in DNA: TGTGCCAGCAGCCAAGGCGCCATTTTCTTGGGTTCACCCCTCCACTTT. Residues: CASSQGAIFLGSPLHF.

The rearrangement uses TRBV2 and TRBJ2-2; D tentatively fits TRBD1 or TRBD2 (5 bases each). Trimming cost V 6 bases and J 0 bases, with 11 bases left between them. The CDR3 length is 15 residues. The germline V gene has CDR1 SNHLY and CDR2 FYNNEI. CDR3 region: CASRGGTANTGELFF. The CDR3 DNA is TGTGCCAGCAGAGGTGGGACGGCGAACACCGGGGAGCTGTTTTTT.

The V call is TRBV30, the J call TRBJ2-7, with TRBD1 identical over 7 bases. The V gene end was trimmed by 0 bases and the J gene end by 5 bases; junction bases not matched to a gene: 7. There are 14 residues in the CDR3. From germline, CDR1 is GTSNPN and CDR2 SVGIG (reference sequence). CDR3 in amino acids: CAWSVDRVENEQYF. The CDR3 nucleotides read TGTGCCTGGAGTGTAGACAGGGTCGAGAACGAGCAGTACTTC.

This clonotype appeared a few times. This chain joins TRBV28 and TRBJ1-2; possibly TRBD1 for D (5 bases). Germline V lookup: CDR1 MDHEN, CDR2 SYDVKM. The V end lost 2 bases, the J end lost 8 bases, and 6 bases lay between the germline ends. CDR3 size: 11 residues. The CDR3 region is CASSLTGGYTF. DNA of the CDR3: TGTGCCAGCAGTTTAACAGGAGGCTACACCTTC.

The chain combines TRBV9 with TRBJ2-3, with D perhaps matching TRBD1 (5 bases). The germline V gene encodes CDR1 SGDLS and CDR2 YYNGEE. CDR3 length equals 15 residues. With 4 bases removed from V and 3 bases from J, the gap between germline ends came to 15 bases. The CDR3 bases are TGTGCCAGCAGCCTCCTAGGGGTTAAAACAGATACGCAGTATTTT. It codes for CASSLLGVKTDTQYF.

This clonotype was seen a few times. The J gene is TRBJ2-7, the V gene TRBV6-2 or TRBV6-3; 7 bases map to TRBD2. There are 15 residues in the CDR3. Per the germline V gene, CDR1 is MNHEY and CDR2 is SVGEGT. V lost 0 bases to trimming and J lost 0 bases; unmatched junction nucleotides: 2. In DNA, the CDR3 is TGTGCCAGCAGTTACTCCGGGAGGAGCTCCTACGAGCAGTACTTC. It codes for CASSYSGRSSYEQYF.

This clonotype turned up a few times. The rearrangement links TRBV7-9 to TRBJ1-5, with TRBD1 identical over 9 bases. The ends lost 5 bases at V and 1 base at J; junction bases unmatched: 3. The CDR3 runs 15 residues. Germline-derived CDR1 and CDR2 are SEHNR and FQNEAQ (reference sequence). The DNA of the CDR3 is TGTGCCAGCAGCACCGGGACAGGGAGCAATCAGCCCCAGCATTTT. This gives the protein CASSTGTGSNQPQHF.

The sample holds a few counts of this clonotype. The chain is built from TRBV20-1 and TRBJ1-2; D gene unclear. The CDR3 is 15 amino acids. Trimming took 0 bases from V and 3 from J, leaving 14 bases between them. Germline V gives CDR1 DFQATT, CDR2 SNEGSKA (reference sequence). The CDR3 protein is CSARDLRGGDYGYTF. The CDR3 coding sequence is TGCAGTGCTAGAGATCTCCGGGGAGGCGACTATGGCTACACCTTC.

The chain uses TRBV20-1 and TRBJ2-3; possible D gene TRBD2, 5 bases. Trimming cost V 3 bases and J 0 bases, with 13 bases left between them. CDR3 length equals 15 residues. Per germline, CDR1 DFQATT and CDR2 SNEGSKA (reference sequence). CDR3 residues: CSASSGGYSTDTQYF. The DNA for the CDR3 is TGCAGTGCTAGTTCTGGCGGGTACAGCACAGATACGCAGTATTTT.

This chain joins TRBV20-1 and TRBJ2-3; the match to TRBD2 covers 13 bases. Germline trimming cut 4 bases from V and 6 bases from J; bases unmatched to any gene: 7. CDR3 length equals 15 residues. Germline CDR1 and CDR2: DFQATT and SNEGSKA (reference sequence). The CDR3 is CSAITSGGAKDTQYF. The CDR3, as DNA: TGCAGTGCTATAACTAGCGGGGGGGCCAAGGATACGCAGTATTTT.

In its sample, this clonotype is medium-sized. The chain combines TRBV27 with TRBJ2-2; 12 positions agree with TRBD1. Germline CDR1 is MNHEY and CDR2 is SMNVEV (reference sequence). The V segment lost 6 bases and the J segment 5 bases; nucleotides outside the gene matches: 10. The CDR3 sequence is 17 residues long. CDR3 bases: TGTGCCAGCAGACTCTCACCGGGACAGGGGGCGACCGGGGAGCTGTTTTTT. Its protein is CASRLSPGQGATGELFF.